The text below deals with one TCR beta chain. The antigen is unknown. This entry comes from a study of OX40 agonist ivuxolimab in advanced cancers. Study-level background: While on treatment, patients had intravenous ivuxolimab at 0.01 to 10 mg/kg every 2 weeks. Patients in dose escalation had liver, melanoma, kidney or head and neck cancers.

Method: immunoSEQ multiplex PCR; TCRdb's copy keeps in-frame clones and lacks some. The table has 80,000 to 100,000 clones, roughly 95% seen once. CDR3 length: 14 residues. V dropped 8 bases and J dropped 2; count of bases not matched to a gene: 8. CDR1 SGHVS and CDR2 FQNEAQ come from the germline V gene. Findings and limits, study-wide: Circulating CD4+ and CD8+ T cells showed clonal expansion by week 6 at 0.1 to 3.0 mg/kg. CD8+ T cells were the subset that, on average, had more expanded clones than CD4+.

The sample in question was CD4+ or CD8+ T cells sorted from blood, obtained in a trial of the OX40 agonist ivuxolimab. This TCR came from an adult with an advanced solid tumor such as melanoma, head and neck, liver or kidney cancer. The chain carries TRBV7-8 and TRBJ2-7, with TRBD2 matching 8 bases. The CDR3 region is CASGGERGTYEQYF. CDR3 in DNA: TGTGCCAGCGGAGGGGAGCGGGGGACCTACGAGCAGTACTTC. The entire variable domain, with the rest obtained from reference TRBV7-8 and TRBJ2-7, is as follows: GAGVSQSPRYKVAKRGQDVALRCDPISGHVSLFWYQQALGQGPEFLTYFQNEAQLDKSGLPSDRFFAERPEGSVSTLKIQRTQQEDSAVYLCASGGERGTYEQYFGPGTRLTVT.